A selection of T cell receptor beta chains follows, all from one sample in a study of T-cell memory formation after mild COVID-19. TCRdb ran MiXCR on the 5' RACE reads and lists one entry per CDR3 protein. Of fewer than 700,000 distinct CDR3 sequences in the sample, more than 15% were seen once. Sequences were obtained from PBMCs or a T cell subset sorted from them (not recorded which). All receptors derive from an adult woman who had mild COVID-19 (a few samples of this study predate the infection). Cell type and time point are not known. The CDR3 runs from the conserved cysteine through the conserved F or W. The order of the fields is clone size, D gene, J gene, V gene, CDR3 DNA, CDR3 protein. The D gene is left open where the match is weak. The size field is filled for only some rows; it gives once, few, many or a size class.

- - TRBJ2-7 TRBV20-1 TGCAGTGCTAGTGGGGGGACGGACTACGAGCAGTACTTC CSASGGTDYEQYF
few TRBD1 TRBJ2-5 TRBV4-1 TGCGCCAGCAGCCTAGGGACAGGGGCCAACCAAGAGACCCAGTACTTC CASSLGTGANQETQYF
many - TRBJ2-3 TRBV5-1 TGCGCCAGCAGCTTGGGACCGAGCACAGATACGCAGTATTTT CASSLGPSTDTQYF
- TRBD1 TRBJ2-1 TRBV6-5 TGTGCCAGCAGCCCCGGGGCCGGGACAGGGAAGCTTTTTTCCTACAATGAGCAGTTCTTC CASSPGAGTGKLFSYNEQFF
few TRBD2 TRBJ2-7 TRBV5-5 TGTGCCAGCAGCTTCGCACTAGCGGGAGACCCCTACGAGCAGTACTTC CASSFALAGDPYEQYF
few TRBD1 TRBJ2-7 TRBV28 TGTGCCAGCAGTCCGACAGGGGGCATCTCCTACGAGCAGTACTTC CASSPTGGISYEQYF
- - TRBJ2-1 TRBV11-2 TGTGCCAGCAGCTTAAGATCAGGGGAGAATGAGCAGTTCTTC CASSLRSGENEQFF
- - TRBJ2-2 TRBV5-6 TGTGCCAGCAGCCGCCCAGTCACCGGGGAGCTGTTTTTT CASSRPVTGELFF
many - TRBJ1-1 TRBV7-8 TGTGCCAGCAGCCAGACAGTGAACACTGAAGCTTTCTTT CASSQTVNTEAFF
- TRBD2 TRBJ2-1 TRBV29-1 TGCAGCGTGGAAAGAGGAGCGGGAGGGCTGGAGAATGAGCAGTTCTTC CSVERGAGGLENEQFF
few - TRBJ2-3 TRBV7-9 TGTGCCAGCAGCCCTCCCCGGACAGGAGGGCACGGGGATACGCAGTATTTT CASSPPRTGGHGDTQYF
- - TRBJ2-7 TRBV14 TGTGCCAGCAGCCAACGCGGGTCAGCCTCCTACGAGCAGTACTTC CASSQRGSASYEQYF
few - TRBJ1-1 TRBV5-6 TGTGCCAGCAGCTTGGCCGGGTTCACTGAAGCTTTCTTT CASSLAGFTEAFF
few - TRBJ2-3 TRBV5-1 TGCGCCAGCCGCCAGGGGGGCGAGGCAGATACGCAGTATTTT CASRQGGEADTQYF
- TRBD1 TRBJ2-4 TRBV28 TGTGCCAGCAGTTTATTCCGGGGACAGGGCTACACAGTCACCAAAAACATTCAGTACTTC CASSLFRGQGYTVTKNIQYF
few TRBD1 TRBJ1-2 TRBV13 TGTGCCAGCAGCCTCCGGACAGGGAGCTATGGCTACACCTTC CASSLRTGSYGYTF
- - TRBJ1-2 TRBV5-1 TGCGCCAGCAGCCCGGACGGTATTAACTATGGCTACACCTTC CASSPDGINYGYTF
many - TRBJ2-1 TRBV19 TGTGCCAGTAGTATAGATTTCGGGGGACTTACCTACAATGAGCAGTTCTTC CASSIDFGGLTYNEQFF
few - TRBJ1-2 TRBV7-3 TGTGCCAGCAGCGGCCGTGAGGGCTATGGCTACACCTTC CASSGREGYGYTF
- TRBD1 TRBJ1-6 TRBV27 TGTGCCAGCAGTTTGGGACAGCCGAGGTTGCCCCTCCACTTT CASSLGQPRLPLHF
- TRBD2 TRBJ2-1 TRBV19 TGTGCCAGTGCTCTTAGGACTAGCTTTGAGCAGTTCTTC CASALRTSFEQFF
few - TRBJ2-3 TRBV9 TGTGCCAGCTCGTACGCGGCCTTCACAGATACGCAGTATTTT CASSYAAFTDTQYF
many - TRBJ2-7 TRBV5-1 TGTGCCAGCAGCCTCGACGGGTCCTACGAGCAGTACTTC CASSLDGSYEQYF
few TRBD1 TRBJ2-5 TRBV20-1 TGCAGTGCTAGAGCAAATACAGGGGTGGAGACCCAGTACTTC CSARANTGVETQYF
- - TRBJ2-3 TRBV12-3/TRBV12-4 TGTGCCAGCACCTCACGGGATACGCAGTATTTT CASTSRDTQYF
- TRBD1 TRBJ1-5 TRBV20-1 TGCAGTGCTACCCCCCGACAGGGTAGTACAAGCAATCAGCCCCAGCATTTT CSATPRQGSTSNQPQHF
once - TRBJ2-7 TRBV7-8 TGTGCCTGCCTCTGCCACGAGCAGTACTTC CACLCHEQYF
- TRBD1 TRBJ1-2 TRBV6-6 TGTGCCAGCACCCACGGGACAGGGGGCGTCTATGGCTACACCTTC CASTHGTGGVYGYTF
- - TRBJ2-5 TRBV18 TGTGCCAGCTCACCCGACAGGTCCAAGGAGACCCAGTACTTC CASSPDRSKETQYF
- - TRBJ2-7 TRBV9 TGTGCCAGCAGCGTGGGGCAGGAGATCTACGAGCAGTACTTC CASSVGQEIYEQYF
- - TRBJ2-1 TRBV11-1 TGTGCCAGCAGCTCACGGGGGGCGGGGGACTACAATGAGCAGTTCTTC CASSSRGAGDYNEQFF
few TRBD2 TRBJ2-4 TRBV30 TGTGCCTGGACCTCTGGTGGCGGGGGGTGGAACATTCAGTACTTC CAWTSGGGGWNIQYF